These T cell receptor beta chains were read from a single sample in a study of identical twins. TCRdb passed the 5' RACE reads through MiXCR, listing each CDR3 protein once. The sample includes about 550,000 distinct CDR3 sequences, about 22% of them seen just once. This sample also appeared in a second study, on yellow fever vaccine responses in identical twins.

The sample taken for sequencing was CD4+ T cells sorted from blood. The receptors here all came from a woman under 30 in good health. The CDR3 runs from the conserved cysteine through the conserved F or W. A D gene is named only where the DNA matches it firmly. Size is stated for part of the rows, as once, few or many counts, or as a class when the clone is expanded.

abundance: many; j_gene: TRBJ2-7; d_gene: TRBD2; v_gene: TRBV7-3; CDR3aa: CASSSFAREGYEQYF; CDR3nt: TGTGCCAGCAGCTCCTTCGCGCGGGAGGGCTACGAGCAGTACTTC
abundance: NA; j_gene: TRBJ2-4; d_gene: NA; v_gene: TRBV7-9; CDR3aa: CASSLRGSAKNIQYF; CDR3nt: TGTGCCAGCAGCTTAAGAGGTAGCGCCAAAAACATTCAGTACTTC
abundance: once; j_gene: TRBJ2-7; d_gene: NA; v_gene: TRBV6-1; CDR3aa: CASSTHIGTSYEQYF; CDR3nt: TGTGCCAGCAGTACCCATATCGGGACATCCTACGAGCAGTACTTC
abundance: few; j_gene: TRBJ2-5; d_gene: NA; v_gene: TRBV5-5; CDR3aa: CASSLDSHQETQYF; CDR3nt: TGTGCCAGCAGCCTAGACTCCCACCAAGAGACCCAGTACTTC
abundance: NA; j_gene: TRBJ2-2; d_gene: NA; v_gene: TRBV5-1; CDR3aa: CASRRGQELTGELFF; CDR3nt: TGCGCCAGCAGACGAGGACAAGAGCTCACCGGGGAGCTGTTTTTT
abundance: few; j_gene: TRBJ1-4; d_gene: TRBD1; v_gene: TRBV6-5; CDR3aa: CASSYWAPQGGEKLFF; CDR3nt: TGTGCCAGCAGTTACTGGGCACCCCAGGGGGGTGAAAAACTGTTTTTT
abundance: few; j_gene: TRBJ2-3; d_gene: NA; v_gene: TRBV10-2; CDR3aa: CASRNGASTDTQYF; CDR3nt: TGCGCCAGCCGGAATGGGGCCAGCACAGATACGCAGTATTTT
abundance: NA; j_gene: TRBJ2-3; d_gene: TRBD2; v_gene: TRBV10-1; CDR3aa: CASSERGLAADTQYF; CDR3nt: TGCGCCAGCAGTGAGCGTGGACTAGCGGCAGATACGCAGTATTTT
abundance: NA; j_gene: TRBJ1-2; d_gene: NA; v_gene: TRBV12-3/TRBV12-4; CDR3aa: CASRPGMDYGYTF; CDR3nt: TGTGCCAGCAGGCCCGGGATGGACTATGGCTACACCTTC
abundance: NA; j_gene: TRBJ2-7; d_gene: NA; v_gene: TRBV7-2; CDR3aa: CASSLSRTTYEQYF; CDR3nt: TGTGCCAGCAGCTTAAGCCGCACGACCTACGAGCAGTACTTC
abundance: few; j_gene: TRBJ1-5; d_gene: TRBD1; v_gene: TRBV12-3/TRBV12-4; CDR3aa: CASSYTGQTNQPQHF; CDR3nt: TGTGCCAGCAGTTATACGGGACAGACGAATCAGCCCCAGCATTTT
abundance: NA; j_gene: TRBJ2-7; d_gene: NA; v_gene: TRBV24-1; CDR3aa: CATSDPGGPGEAGEQYF; CDR3nt: TGTGCCACCAGTGATCCCGGAGGGCCAGGAGAAGCTGGTGAGCAGTACTTC
abundance: few; j_gene: TRBJ2-1; d_gene: TRBD2; v_gene: TRBV7-6; CDR3aa: CASSTSGGAPRGEQFF; CDR3nt: TGTGCCAGCAGCACTAGCGGGGGGGCCCCCCGGGGTGAGCAGTTCTTC
abundance: NA; j_gene: TRBJ2-7; d_gene: TRBD1; v_gene: TRBV10-3; CDR3aa: CATGGTGAYEQYF; CDR3nt: TGTGCCACTGGAGGGACAGGGGCCTACGAGCAGTACTTC
abundance: NA; j_gene: TRBJ2-3; d_gene: TRBD2; v_gene: TRBV11-3; CDR3aa: CASSPPGLATDTQYF; CDR3nt: TGTGCCAGCAGCCCTCCGGGACTAGCGACAGATACGCAGTATTTT
abundance: once; j_gene: TRBJ2-1; d_gene: TRBD2; v_gene: TRBV12-3/TRBV12-4; CDR3aa: CASSFRLAAHNEQFF; CDR3nt: TGTGCCAGCAGTTTTCGGCTAGCGGCTCACAATGAGCAGTTCTTC
abundance: NA; j_gene: TRBJ1-2; d_gene: NA; v_gene: TRBV20-1; CDR3aa: CSAPHRGTGDGYTF; CDR3nt: TGCAGTGCCCCCCATCGGGGGACGGGGGATGGCTACACCTTC